Below, 10 T cell receptor beta chains from the same sample are listed, as sequenced in a study of blood T cell repertoires in COVID-19. Profiled with immunoSEQ multiplex PCR; TCRdb holds only in-frame clones, not every one. The table shows around 130,000 clones, with around 85% occurring only once. The sample consisted of peripheral blood. The origin of the receptors is a human donor in a cohort sampled during active COVID-19.

V usage is TRBV5-4 and J usage is TRBJ1-2; TRBD1 might be the D (6 bases). Trimming stripped 0 bases from V and 8 bases from J, with 17 bases between. CDR3 length equals 15 residues. From germline, CDR1 is SGHNT and CDR2 YYREEE (reference sequence). The CDR3 nucleotides are TGTGCCAGCAGCTTGGTTGCCAGCCAAGGGGGAGGCTACACCTTC. Protein: CASSLVASQGGGYTF.

V is TRBV5-5 and J is TRBJ1-5, with TRBD1 matching over 7 bases. CDR1 and CDR2 (germline): SGHKS, YYEKEE (reference sequence). V was clipped by 1 base and J by 1 base; unmatched bases: 8. The CDR3 totals 17 residues. CDR3: CASSLRSTGASNQPQHF. The CDR3 DNA sequence: TGTGCCAGCAGCTTGCGAAGTACAGGGGCGAGCAATCAGCCCCAGCATTTT.

This clone was detected once. The CDR3 bases are TGTGCCAGCAGCTTAGTTAGTCCCCGCTCTGGGGCCAACGTCCTGACTTTC. Encoded protein: CASSLVSPRSGANVLTF. The genes are TRBV7-2 and TRBJ2-6; no reliable D call. This CDR3 has 17 residues. Germline V lookup: CDR1 SGHTA, CDR2 FQGNSA. V was shortened by 1 base and J by 0 bases, with 10 bases between the two germline ends.

The V gene is TRBV4-3, the J gene TRBJ2-7; maybe TRBD1 (5 bases). This CDR3 contains 15 residues. Germline loops: CDR1 LGHNA, CDR2 YSLEER. The ends were cut back, 1 base at V and 6 bases at J, with 16 bases in the middle. CDR3 region: CASSQGWYTGGEQYF. The CDR3 DNA reads TGCGCCAGCAGCCAAGGCTGGTACACAGGCGGCGAGCAGTACTTC.

The rearrangement links TRBV7-3 to TRBJ2-1, with 7 positions matching TRBD2. The CDR3 has 12 residues. Germline loops: CDR1 SGHTA, CDR2 FQGTGA. Germline trimming cut 8 bases from V and 6 bases from J; bases unmatched to any gene: 4. CDR3 loop: CASGGDFNEQFF. As DNA, the CDR3 is TGTGCCAGCGGGGGGGACTTCAATGAGCAGTTCTTC. Looking up the rest from reference TRBV7-3 and TRBJ2-1 gives the full variable domain: GAGVSQTPSNKVTEKGKYVELRCDPISGHTALYWYRQSLGQGPEFLIYFQGTGAADDSGLPNDRFFAVRPEGSVSTLKIQRTERGDSAVYLCASGGDFNEQFFGPGTRLTVL.

V and J are TRBV10-3 and TRBJ1-2; 9 nucleotides line up with TRBD1. Germline loops: CDR1 ENHRY, CDR2 SYGVKD. The CDR3 covers 17 residues. Trimming took 4 bases from V and 2 from J; bases not matched to a gene: 11. The chain's CDR3 is CAISVNRGREGNYGYTF. CDR3 nucleotides: TGTGCCATCAGTGTTAACAGGGGGCGCGAGGGGAACTATGGCTACACCTTC.

The chain combines TRBV6-5 with TRBJ2-1, with D possibly being TRBD1 (5 bases). V shed 7 bases and J shed 11 bases, with 18 bases lying between them. The CDR3 is 13 amino acids. Germline V CDR1 and CDR2: MNHEY, SVGAGI. CDR3 region: CASTEGDSRKQFF. In DNA, the CDR3 is TGTGCCAGCACCGAAGGGGATTCCCGCAAGCAGTTCTTC.

The rearrangement uses TRBV6-5 and TRBJ1-5, with 9 bases aligning to TRBD1. Per the germline V gene, CDR1 is MNHEY and CDR2 is SVGAGI. This CDR3 has 14 residues. The ends lost 6 bases at V and 6 bases at J; junction bases unmatched: 6. Here the CDR3 DNA reads TGTGCCAGCAGGGGAGGACAGGGGTCTCAGCCCCAGCATTTT. This encodes CASRGGQGSQPQHF.

The chain uses TRBV7-8 and TRBJ2-7, with TRBD2 identical over 7 bases. Trimming cost V 5 bases and J 3 bases; bases outside gene matches: 4. Looked up from germline, CDR1 is SGHVS and CDR2 is FQNEAQ. The CDR3 extends over 13 amino acids. CDR3 sequence reads: CASSEASGYEQYV. In DNA, the CDR3 is TGTGCCAGCAGCGAGGCTAGCGGCTACGAGCAGTACGTC.

The chain links TRBV7-2 to TRBJ1-5; no firm D call. Germline V gene lookup returns CDR1 SGHTA and CDR2 FQGNSA. The CDR3 is made up of 15 amino acids. The V end was cut by 1 base, the J end by 0 bases, with 7 bases between. The CDR3 loop is CASSLGGGSNQPQHF. The CDR3 coding sequence is TGTGCCAGCAGCTTAGGTGGAGGTAGCAATCAGCCCCAGCATTTT.